A selection of T cell receptor beta chains follows, all from one sample in a study of T cells in Graves' hyperthyroidism and ophthalmopathy. TCRdb fed the multiplex PCR reads into MiXCR, producing one record per CDR3 protein. The sample contains some 600,000 distinct CDR3 sequences, approximately 15% of which appear only once. The sample consisted of blood. All receptors come from a woman aged 30 to 39 with Graves' hyperthyroidism that later progressed to Graves' ophthalmopathy. Both conserved end residues are part of each CDR3. A D gene is named only where the DNA matches it firmly. Expanded clones get a size class; other rows say once, few or many, or leave the size out.

J gene	D gene	V gene	clone size	CDR3 DNA	CDR3 protein
TRBJ2-3	-	TRBV27	many	TGTGCCAGCAGGGGAGAGGAGGATACGCAGTATTTT	CASRGEEDTQYF
TRBJ2-2	-	TRBV2	many	TGTGCCAGCAGTTTTCGGCTGGTAGGCACCGGGGAGCTGTTTTTT	CASSFRLVGTGELFF
TRBJ2-3	TRBD2	TRBV2	-	TGTGCCAGCAGTGGCGGTCTAGCGGGAGCAACGTATACGCAGTATTTT	CASSGGLAGATYTQYF
TRBJ2-2	-	TRBV20-1	-	TGCAGTGCTGGAGCCACGGGGTTGCGGCTGAACACCGGGGAGCTGTTTTTT	CSAGATGLRLNTGELFF
TRBJ1-6	-	TRBV14	few	TGTGCCAGCAGCCAAGAATACAGGGTTGGCTGTAATTCACCCCTCCACTTT	CASSQEYRVGCNSPLHF
TRBJ2-5	TRBD1	TRBV4-1	many	TGCGCCAGCAGCCAAGAATGGGACAGCCTACAAGAGACCCAGTACTTC	CASSQEWDSLQETQYF
TRBJ2-7	-	TRBV6-2/TRBV6-3	many	TGTGCCAGCAGTTACTCCCTATTAGGCCGGGAGCAGTACTTC	CASSYSLLGREQYF
TRBJ1-1	-	TRBV10-3	many	TGTGCCATCAGAGTCGGGGGGCAGGGTGAAGCTTTCTTT	CAIRVGGQGEAFF
TRBJ2-2	TRBD2	TRBV6-1	-	TGTGCCAGCAGTGAATACAGCGGGAGAACCGGGGAGCTGTTTTTT	CASSEYSGRTGELFF
TRBJ1-1	TRBD1	TRBV9	-	TGTGCCAGCAGCGCCCGCCCGGGACAGGGTTCCGAAGCTTTCTTT	CASSARPGQGSEAFF
TRBJ2-7	-	TRBV24-1	many	TGTGCCACCTCGGGCGATAGGCCGGCCGAGCAGTACTTC	CATSGDRPAEQYF
TRBJ2-1	TRBD2	TRBV20-1	many	TGCAGTGCTGTGAGACTAGCGGGAGTTAATGAGCAGTTCTTC	CSAVRLAGVNEQFF
TRBJ2-2	-	TRBV12-3/TRBV12-4	many	TGTGCCAGCAGGTCACTAGCTCGGGACGGGGAGCTGTTTTTT	CASRSLARDGELFF
TRBJ2-7	TRBD1	TRBV7-2	many	TGTGCCAGCAGCTGGGGGACAGGGGGCTTCTACGAGCAGTACTTC	CASSWGTGGFYEQYF
TRBJ1-1	-	TRBV18	-	TGTGCCAGCTCATCGCACGACTCCGGGACGGTGGGGCCCTCCACTGAAGCTTTCTTT	CASSSHDSGTVGPSTEAFF
TRBJ2-5	TRBD2	TRBV18	many	TGTGCCAGCTCACCACTAGCGGGAGGTACCTTCAAGGAGACCCAGTACTTC	CASSPLAGGTFKETQYF
TRBJ2-7	-	TRBV25-1	many	TGTGCCAGCAGTGAACACCAGGGCAATTCCTACGAGCAGTACTTC	CASSEHQGNSYEQYF
TRBJ2-4	-	TRBV2	-	TGTGCCAGCAGTCCCCGGGCCTCAGAAGCCAAAAACATTCAGTACTTC	CASSPRASEAKNIQYF
TRBJ2-3	TRBD2	TRBV6-2/TRBV6-3	many	TGTGCCAGCAGTTACGGACTAGCGGGCACAGATACGCAGTATTTT	CASSYGLAGTDTQYF
TRBJ2-7	-	TRBV29-1	many	TGCAGCGTCGCCGCCCCGCCGGGTAGCTACGAGCAGTACTTC	CSVAAPPGSYEQYF
TRBJ2-5	-	TRBV29-1	many	TGCAGCGTTGGACCCCCCACAGTAGGCCGGGGGGAGACCCAGTACTTC	CSVGPPTVGRGETQYF
TRBJ1-4	TRBD1	TRBV28	many	TGTGCCAGCAGTTCCCCGGGACAGAGTGAAAAACTGTTTTTT	CASSSPGQSEKLFF